A selection of T cell receptor beta chains follows, all from one sample in a study of long-term antiretroviral therapy in people with HIV. Only in-frame clones appear in the TCRdb table, and some are missing; sequencing was by immunoSEQ multiplex PCR. Of approximately 25,000 clones listed, 76% were seen once; the top ten hold roughly 4.9%. The material was unsorted PBMCs, obtained 0.5 years after starting antiretroviral therapy. The receptor set was obtained from a middle-aged woman with HIV. Each CDR3 is given with its conserved first and last residue. A D gene is named only where the DNA matches it firmly. Size values are once, few and many counts, or a class for expanded clones, and some rows have none.

v_gene	abundance	d_gene	j_gene	CDR3nt	CDR3aa
TRBV15	NA	NA	TRBJ1-5	TGTGCCACCAGCAGAGTGGCGGGACACTTTAGCAATCAGCCCCAGCATTTT	CATSRVAGHFSNQPQHF
TRBV7-9	NA	TRBD1	TRBJ1-2	TGTGCCAGCAGCTTTAATACCGGGACAGGGGGCGGGGGCTACACCTTC	CASSFNTGTGGGGYTF
TRBV13	once	NA	TRBJ1-1	TGTGCCAGCAGTCCCGAGGGGGGCACTGAAGCTTTCTTT	CASSPEGGTEAFF
TRBV6-1	once	NA	TRBJ2-3	TGTGCCAGCAGGGCCAGGGGACTCACAGATACGCAGTATTTT	CASRARGLTDTQYF
TRBV6-6	once	TRBD1	TRBJ1-5	TGTGCCAGCAGTTACTCGGGACAGTACAATCAGCCCCAGCATTTT	CASSYSGQYNQPQHF
TRBV4-2	NA	NA	TRBJ2-5	TGTGCCAGCAGCCAGTCGCAGGAGGAACAAGAGACCCAGTACTTC	CASSQSQEEQETQYF
TRBV6-6	NA	NA	TRBJ1-2	TGTGCCAGCAGTCGAAGCACAGGGTTAAAAGATGGCTACACCTTC	CASSRSTGLKDGYTF
TRBV18	once	TRBD1	TRBJ1-5	TGTGCCAGCTCATCAGGGGGAGGCAATCAGCCCCAGCATTTT	CASSSGGGNQPQHF
TRBV6-5	NA	TRBD1	TRBJ1-4	TGTGCCAGCAGTTACGTTCGACAGGGAGTAGAAAAACTGTTTTTT	CASSYVRQGVEKLFF
TRBV9	NA	NA	TRBJ1-4	TGTGCCAGCAGCCCCGGGAGGGGATCCGAAAAACTGTTTTTT	CASSPGRGSEKLFF
TRBV7-2	NA	NA	TRBJ1-2	TGTGCCAGCAGTTCCCGGGGCCTCTATGGCTACACCTTC	CASSSRGLYGYTF
TRBV30	NA	NA	TRBJ1-5	TGTGCCTGGGGGCAAGACAGTGAGAGTCAGCCCCAGCATTTT	CAWGQDSESQPQHF
TRBV7-6	NA	NA	TRBJ2-1	TGTGCCAGCAGCTTAGGTGGGGGGAGGGAGCAGTTCTTC	CASSLGGGREQFF
TRBV9	NA	NA	TRBJ1-1	TGTGCCAGCAGCGTGGGTGGTGAAGCTTTCTTT	CASSVGGEAFF
TRBV5-1	NA	NA	TRBJ2-5	TGCGCCAGCAGCGGGATCAGGGTCGGGGAGACCCAGTACTTC	CASSGIRVGETQYF
TRBV14	NA	NA	TRBJ1-3	TGTGCCAGCAGCCAAGACACCTCTGGAAACACCATATATTTT	CASSQDTSGNTIYF
TRBV7-2	NA	TRBD1	TRBJ1-5	TGTGCCAGCAGCTTAGTGCAGGGGGCGAGACAGCCCCAGCATTTT	CASSLVQGARQPQHF
TRBV25-1	NA	TRBD2	TRBJ2-4	TGTGCCAGCAGTGAGGCGGGGGGAGGGAAAAACATTCAGTACTTC	CASSEAGGGKNIQYF
TRBV28	NA	NA	TRBJ2-3	TGTGCCAGCACCCCTGGGGCGATCACAGATACGCAGTATTTT	CASTPGAITDTQYF
TRBV28	NA	NA	TRBJ2-7	TGTGCCAGCAGCCACAGCCCTCGAGTGGGAGGCTCCTACGAGCAGTACTTC	CASSHSPRVGGSYEQYF
TRBV28	NA	NA	TRBJ1-1	TGTGCCAGCAGTGCATGGGGGGTCACTGAAGCTTTCTTT	CASSAWGVTEAFF
TRBV28	NA	NA	TRBJ2-3	TGTGCCAGCAGCTACAATGCGGGCACAGATACGCAGTATTTT	CASSYNAGTDTQYF
TRBV2	NA	TRBD2	TRBJ2-3	TGTGCCAGCAGTTCCTCAGGGACTAACACAGATACGCAGTATTTT	CASSSSGTNTDTQYF
TRBV4-3	NA	TRBD1	TRBJ2-1	TGCGCCAGCAGCCAAGTCTGGGACAGGGAAGACAATGAGCAGTTCTTC	CASSQVWDREDNEQFF
TRBV10-3	few	NA	TRBJ1-1	TGTGCCATCAGTGAAAGTGGAGGGATTGAAGCTTTCTTT	CAISESGGIEAFF
TRBV28	NA	NA	TRBJ2-3	TGTGCCAGCAGTAGTACAGGGGGGAGGGACACAGATACGCAGTATTTT	CASSSTGGRDTDTQYF
TRBV4-2	NA	NA	TRBJ1-6	TGTGCCAGCAGCCAAGACGGGGACTGGAACTCTAATTCACCCCTCCACTTT	CASSQDGDWNSNSPLHF
TRBV5-5	NA	NA	TRBJ2-1	TGTGCCAGCAGCACGGAAGGCAGGGGACTCCCGTACAATGAGCAGTTCTTC	CASSTEGRGLPYNEQFF
TRBV14	NA	TRBD1	TRBJ2-5	TGTGCCAGCAGCCAAGGGACTCACAGGGGAGAGACCCAGTACTTC	CASSQGTHRGETQYF
TRBV18	NA	NA	TRBJ1-3	TGTGCCAGCTCGTTGGACCGGAGCTCTGGAAACACCATATATTTT	CASSLDRSSGNTIYF
TRBV7-2	NA	TRBD2	TRBJ2-3	TGTGCCAGCTCATTTCCGGCGGGGGGGACAGATACGCAGTATTTT	CASSFPAGGTDTQYF
TRBV27	NA	TRBD2	TRBJ2-1	TGTGCCTCCTCCGCCGAGACTAGCGGGGGGAATGAGCAGTTCTTC	CASSAETSGGNEQFF
TRBV28	NA	NA	TRBJ2-7	TGTGCCAGCAGTTTATCGGGGGCCCTATCCTACGAGCAGTACTTC	CASSLSGALSYEQYF
TRBV28	medium-sized	TRBD2	TRBJ2-1	TGTGCCAGCAGTTTTTACCGAACTAGCGGACCTTACAATTACAATGAGCAGTTCTTC	CASSFYRTSGPYNYNEQFF
TRBV27	NA	TRBD1	TRBJ1-6	TGTGCCAGCAGTTTCCACGACCCCTACAGGGGCTCCCGGGTGGCCCTCCACTTT	CASSFHDPYRGSRVALHF
TRBV7-3	NA	NA	TRBJ2-2	TGTGCCAGCAGCTTATACGGGGGCCTTACAAACACCGGGGAGCTGTTTTTT	CASSLYGGLTNTGELFF
TRBV9	few	NA	TRBJ2-1	TGTGCCAGCAGCGTAGGGAAGGAGGTCCCTTACAATGAGCAGTTCTTC	CASSVGKEVPYNEQFF
TRBV19	NA	NA	TRBJ2-3	TGTGCCAGTAGTATAGGGGGGGTCAACCCAGATACGCAGTATTTT	CASSIGGVNPDTQYF
TRBV4-3	few	NA	TRBJ1-1	TGCGCCAGCAGCCCGCAACAGGGTACGGCTTTCTTT	CASSPQQGTAFF
TRBV19	NA	TRBD1	TRBJ2-7	TGTGCCAGTAGGAAGGGACAGGGGGTGCACTTC	CASRKGQGVHF